The 5 T cell receptor beta chains below come from one sample, sequenced in a study of T-cell reconstitution after alpha-beta-depleted transplantation in children. TCRbeta library preparation incorporated unique molecular identifiers. In TCRdb, the PCR reads were re-called with MiXCR into one record per CDR3 protein. The data show some 200,000 distinct CDR3 sequences, roughly 8.3% seen once. The sample in question was PBMCs, mostly from graft donor cells, obtained 360 days after TCRalphabeta/CD19-depleted stem cell transplant. Receptors were obtained from a male patient between 2 and 9 years old who had a stem cell transplant for acute myeloid leukemia, so the T cells may come from the graft donor.

This clonotype appeared many times. The chain recombines TRBV20-1 with TRBJ2-5; D perhaps matches TRBD1 (5 bases). CDR3 length: 15 residues. Trimming took off 4 bases at V and 4 bases at J, with 19 bases between the two ends. Germline CDR1 is DFQATT and CDR2 is SNEGSKA (reference sequence). The CDR3 reads CSATVLGQSTETQYF. In DNA, the CDR3 is TGCAGTGCTACCGTCTTGGGGCAAAGTACAGAGACCCAGTACTTC.

The chain uses TRBV6-4 and TRBJ2-7; 13 bases line up with TRBD2. V trimming: 6 bases; J trimming: 6 bases; junction bases outside the gene matches: 11. CDR3 length: 16 residues. Germline CDR1 reads MRHNA; CDR2 reads SNTAGT. The chain's CDR3 is CASRISTSGRVGEQYF. The CDR3 DNA follows: TGTGCCAGCAGGATAAGTACTAGCGGGAGGGTGGGCGAGCAGTACTTC.

This sequence joins TRBV6-1 and TRBJ2-3, with 9 bases identical to TRBD1. CDR1 is MNHNS, CDR2 SASEGT, per germline. The junction had 3 bases not matched to a gene; V was cut back by 5 bases and J by 3 bases. This CDR3 contains 14 residues. CDR3 sequence: CASSPDRGTDTQYF. Written as DNA, the CDR3 is TGTGCCAGCAGTCCCGACAGGGGGACAGATACGCAGTATTTT.

There are many counts of this clonotype. The chain employs TRBV7-2 and TRBJ1-5, with 7 positions matching TRBD1. This CDR3 region has 14 residues. The J segment lost 8 bases and the V segment lost 3 bases, leaving 7 bases of the junction unmatched. Germline-derived CDR1 and CDR2 are SGHTA and FQGNSA. The CDR3 protein is CASSFAGGGKPQHF. For the CDR3, the DNA is TGTGCCAGCAGCTTCGCAGGGGGAGGAAAGCCCCAGCATTTT.

The chain recombines TRBV6-5 with TRBJ2-7; D not certain. The V end was cut by 5 bases, the J end by 7 bases, with 18 bases between. The CDR3 loop spans 14 amino acids. CDR1 is MNHEY, CDR2 SVGAGI, per germline. The CDR3 coding sequence is TGTGCCAGCAGTACCGACATCGGCTTTTGGGAGCAGTACTTC. It specifies CASSTDIGFWEQYF.